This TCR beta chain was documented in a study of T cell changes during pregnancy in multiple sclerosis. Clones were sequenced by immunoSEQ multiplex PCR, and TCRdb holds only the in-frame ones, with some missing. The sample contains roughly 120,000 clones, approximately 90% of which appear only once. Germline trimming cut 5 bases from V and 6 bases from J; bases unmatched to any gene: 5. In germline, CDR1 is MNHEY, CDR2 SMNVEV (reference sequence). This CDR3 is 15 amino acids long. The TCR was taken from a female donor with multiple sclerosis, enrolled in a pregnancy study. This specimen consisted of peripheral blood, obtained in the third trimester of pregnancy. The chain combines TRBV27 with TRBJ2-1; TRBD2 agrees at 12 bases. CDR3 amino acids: CASSNLAGGPNEQFF. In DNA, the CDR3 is TGTGCCAGCAGTAACCTAGCGGGAGGGCCCAATGAGCAGTTCTTC.